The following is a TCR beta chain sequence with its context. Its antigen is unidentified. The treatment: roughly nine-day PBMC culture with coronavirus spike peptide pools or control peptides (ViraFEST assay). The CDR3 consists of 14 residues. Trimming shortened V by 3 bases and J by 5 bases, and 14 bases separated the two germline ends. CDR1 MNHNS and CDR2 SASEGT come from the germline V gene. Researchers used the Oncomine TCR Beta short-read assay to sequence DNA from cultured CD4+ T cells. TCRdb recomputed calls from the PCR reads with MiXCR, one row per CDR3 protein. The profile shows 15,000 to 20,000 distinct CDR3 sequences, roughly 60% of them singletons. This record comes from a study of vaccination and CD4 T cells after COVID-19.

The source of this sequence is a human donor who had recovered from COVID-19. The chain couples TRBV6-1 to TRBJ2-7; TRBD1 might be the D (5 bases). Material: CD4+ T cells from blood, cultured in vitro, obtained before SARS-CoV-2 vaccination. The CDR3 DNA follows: TGTGCCAGCAGTGACCGGTGGGGCTTGGACGAGCAGTACTTC. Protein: CASSDRWGLDEQYF.